This section outlines one TCR beta chain sequence together with its context. Its antigen specificity is not known. No much larger clone is present one base from it, and per-base qualities are unavailable. This specimen comes from a study of blood T cells in healthy people across ages (dated by TCRdb to the mid-2010s). Context from the whole study: In model experiments, template switching captured about one uniquely barcoded TCR beta cDNA molecule for every two T cells. Four age groups were formed from the donors: young (average approximately 17 years), middle-aged (approximately 42), aged (about 62) and long-lived (about 80). Two additional independent replicas of 1 million unique cDNA reads from the same blood draw were analyzed for two donors (one aged 18 to 29 and one aged 80 or older). Using deep sequencing normalized with unique cDNA molecular identifiers, the study measured how TCR beta repertoire diversity changes with age. To avoid experimental bias, donors of different ages were randomly spread across the sequencing lanes.

Systemically healthy Caucasian individuals from Russia, some 36 in total and aged about 6 to 90 years, were included as donors. Approximately 10 milliliters of peripheral blood were collected from each donor into EDTA-treated Vacutainer tubes. Ficoll-Paque density-gradient centrifugation was used to isolate PBMCs, with at least 7 million per sample. Total RNA, at least 6 micrograms per sample, was extracted from PBMCs with Trizol reagent. Naive CD45RAhigh/CD27high T cell percentages were measured by flow cytometry on a PBMC aliquot from every donor. The paper's findings and limits, for the study overall: Donor CMV infection status was unknown, potentially confounding age-related changes in expanded clonotypes. Bulk unsorted PBMC profiling prevented conclusive comparison of naive and antigen-experienced compartments. A strong correlation was found between observed TCR beta diversity and the percentage of naive T cells measured by flow cytometry. Estimates of total diversity from one million sequenced T cells were regarded as lower bounds and underestimates. Compared with the aged group, more naive CD4+ T cells, fewer expanded clones and increased TCR diversity were shown by the long-lived group, suggesting age selection. Observed TCR beta diversity per million T cells fell roughly linearly with age, and a significant reduction was already apparent by age about 43.

The library was made by 5' RACE. The instrument was an Illumina HiSeq 2500. A second PCR of roughly 6 to 12 cycles was run with a J-beta primer mix and a sample-barcoded 5' primer. A unique molecular identifier was introduced onto each TCR beta cDNA molecule by a template-switch 5' adaptor carrying 12 random nucleotides. Each sample yielded at least 2.5 million CDR3-containing paired-end reads. First-strand cDNA synthesis was performed from all RNA using the Mint cDNA synthesis kit, with priming by a TRBC-specific oligonucleotide. After uracil-DNA glycosylase treatment, a first 18-cycle PCR used universal primers M1SS and BC2_uni_R on all cDNA. The original pipeline was this. Each sample was normalized by randomly selecting 1 million high-quality reads, each carrying a distinct molecular identifier. Instead of being binned into consensus sequences, reads that shared molecular identifiers were thrown out. MiTCR, with a Q25 quality threshold and the strictest error-elimination algorithm, was used for CDR3 identification, clonotype clustering and error correction. A nonparametric unseen species model with Euler transformation was used to estimate lower-bound total TCR beta diversity. Starting from the raw public reads, TCRdb applied fastp trimming at Q25, assembled clones with MiXCR and retained in-frame beta chains. Rows matching on CDR3 protein sequence are summarized as one entry with the most common DNA and genes. The V and J calls here are based on TCRdb, not the publication. The sample profile shows about 1.8 million distinct CDR3 sequences; about 50% of them were found once. The ten largest account for approximately 2% of the sample.

V and J lose 2 bases and 1 base, and a span of 8 bases separates them. As encoded in the germline V gene, CDR1 is KGHSH while CDR2 is LQKENI. The CDR3, from cysteine to phenylalanine, totals 14 residues. The entry retains the CDR3 DNA only, 42 bases that are in frame from base 1. The origin of this receptor is a woman between 35 and 50 years old in good health. Here the chain combines TRBV18 and TRBJ2-5; the D gene is not confidently resolved. Material: blood. The sequenced DNA: TGTGCCAGCTCACCAGAACCGGCCCAAGAGACCCAGTACTTC. Translated, this gives CASSPEPAQETQYF. The variable domain in full, with residues beyond the CDR3 obtained from the reference TRBV18 and TRBJ2-5 genes, is NAGVMQNPRHLVRRRGQEARLRCSPMKGHSHVYWYRQLPEEGLKFMVYLQKENIIDESGMPKERFSAEFPKEGPSILRIQQVVRGDSAAYFCASSPEPAQETQYFGPGTRLLVL.